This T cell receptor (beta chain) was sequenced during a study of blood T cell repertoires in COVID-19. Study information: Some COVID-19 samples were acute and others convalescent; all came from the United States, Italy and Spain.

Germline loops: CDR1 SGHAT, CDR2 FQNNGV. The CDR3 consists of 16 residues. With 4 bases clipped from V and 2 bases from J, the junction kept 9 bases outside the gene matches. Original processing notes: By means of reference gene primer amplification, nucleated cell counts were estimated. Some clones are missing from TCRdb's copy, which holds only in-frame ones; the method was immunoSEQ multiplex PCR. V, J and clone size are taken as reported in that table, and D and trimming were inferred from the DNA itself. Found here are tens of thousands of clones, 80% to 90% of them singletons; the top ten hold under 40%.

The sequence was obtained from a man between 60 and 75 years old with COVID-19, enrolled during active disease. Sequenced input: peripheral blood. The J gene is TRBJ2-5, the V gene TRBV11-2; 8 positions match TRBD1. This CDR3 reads CASSSDRGVEQETQYF. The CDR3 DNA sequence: TGTGCCAGCAGCTCTGACAGGGGAGTAGAGCAAGAGACCCAGTACTTC.